The next 11 T cell receptor beta chains were all read from a single sample in a study of cytomegalovirus exposure and HLA in healthy donors. Using immunoSEQ multiplex PCR, the repertoire was profiled, and TCRdb retains in-frame clones only, with some absent. Found here are roughly 330,000 clones, roughly 90% of them singletons; the top ten hold 1% to 1.5%. Source material: PBMCs. The source is a young woman in good health and CMV-seropositive.

The chain recombines TRBV5-4 with TRBJ1-1; D is perhaps TRBD1 (6 bases). The CDR3 covers 14 residues. The V end lost 9 bases, the J end lost 5 bases, and 20 bases lay between the germline ends. Germline V gene sequence: CDR1 SGHNT, CDR2 YYREEE (reference sequence). The CDR3 sequence: CATRGGGVFTEAFF. In nucleotides, the CDR3 is TGTGCCACCCGAGGGGGGGGAGTATTTACTGAAGCTTTCTTT. Looking up the rest from reference TRBV5-4 and TRBJ1-1 gives the full variable domain: ETGVTQSPTHLIKTRGQQVTLRCSSQSGHNTVSWYQQALGQGPQFIFQYYREEENGRGNFPPRFSGLQFPNYSSELNVNALELDDSALYLCATRGGGVFTEAFFGQGTRLTVV.

This chain connects TRBV9 to TRBJ1-1, with D perhaps TRBD1 (5 bases). The germline V gene encodes CDR1 SGDLS and CDR2 YYNGEE. The CDR3 is made up of 14 amino acids. Trimming pared 2 bases from V and 4 bases from J, leaving 12 bases between. The DNA for the CDR3 is TGTGCCAGCAGCGTCGGTGGCGGGGCCACTGAAGCTTTCTTT. Translating gives CASSVGGGATEAFF.

V is TRBV4-2 and J is TRBJ1-4, with TRBD1 matching 9 bases. V was clipped by 6 bases and J by 8 bases; unmatched bases: 7. The germline gives CDR1 LGHNA, CDR2 YNFKEQ. The CDR3 spans 14 residues. The CDR3 loop reads CASSFGTGNEKLFF. Here the CDR3 DNA reads TGTGCCAGCAGTTTTGGGACAGGGAACGAAAAACTGTTTTTT.

The genes are TRBV6-1 and TRBJ1-1; 8 nucleotides align to TRBD1. Trimming cost V 4 bases and J 4 bases; bases outside gene matches: 11. The germline gives CDR1 MNHNS, CDR2 SASEGT. The CDR3 has 16 residues. The CDR3 DNA reads TGTGCCAGCAGTGGGGGGACAGGTAGACGGGGCACTGAAGCTTTCTTT. Translating it yields CASSGGTGRRGTEAFF.

The chain employs TRBV27 and TRBJ2-1; 7 nucleotides match TRBD2. Germline CDR1 MNHEY, CDR2 SMNVEV (reference sequence). The CDR3 length is 13 residues. J gave up 4 bases and V 8 bases, and 5 bases lay outside the gene matches. The CDR3 sequence: CASGEGLYNEQFF. In DNA form, the CDR3 reads TGTGCCAGCGGGGAGGGGCTTTACAATGAGCAGTTCTTC.

The chain carries TRBV6-6 and TRBJ2-1, with no clear D. Germline loops: CDR1 MNHNY, CDR2 SVGAGI (reference sequence). This CDR3 has 11 amino acids. V was pared by 4 bases and J by 7 bases, with 5 bases between. CDR3 region: CASSLLNEQFF. The CDR3 region has the DNA TGTGCCAGCAGTTTGTTGAATGAGCAGTTCTTC.

The chain couples TRBV28 to TRBJ1-2; D remains ambiguous. V lost 8 bases and J lost 5, with 18 bases in between. The CDR3 has 14 residues. CDR1 MDHEN and CDR2 SYDVKM come from the germline V gene. The CDR3 DNA is TGTGCCAGCTTGTCCCCGACGGGGAGTTATGGCTACACCTTC. It is translated as CASLSPTGSYGYTF.

The chain links TRBV10-1 to TRBJ2-7; TRBD2 agrees at 7 bases. The V segment lost 8 bases and the J segment 6 bases; nucleotides outside the gene matches: 16. CDR1 is WNHNN and CDR2 is SYGVQD in the germline V gene (reference sequence). CDR3 length equals 15 residues. Here the CDR3 DNA reads TGCGCCAGCGGACGCGGGGGAGGAACCTACGTCGAGCAGTACTTC. Encoded protein: CASGRGGGTYVEQYF.

V and J are TRBV29-1 and TRBJ1-1; perhaps TRBD1 as D (6 bases). The CDR3 spans 11 residues. Germline lookup yields CDR1 SQVTM and CDR2 ANQGSEA. Trimming cost V 6 bases and J 11 bases, with 16 bases left between them. CDR3 region: CSVVTGTRAFF. The CDR3 DNA follows: TGCAGCGTCGTAACAGGGACTCGGGCTTTCTTT.

The chain recombines TRBV15 with TRBJ1-5; D is perhaps TRBD1 (5 bases). Germline V CDR1 and CDR2: LNHNV, YYDKDF (reference sequence). V was clipped by 4 bases and J by 3 bases, with 25 bases between them. The CDR3 loop spans 19 amino acids. The CDR3 loop is CATSTGTFQWGRHNQPQHF. CDR3 bases: TGTGCCACCAGCACGGGCACATTTCAATGGGGCCGACACAATCAGCCCCAGCATTTT.

This chain connects TRBV9 to TRBJ2-3; 8 bases fit TRBD2. Germline V lookup: CDR1 SGDLS, CDR2 YYNGEE. The CDR3 length is 17 residues. With V trimmed by 4 bases and J by 2 bases, 12 bases remained unmatched. CDR3 sequence reads: CASSPGGISSYTDTQYF. The CDR3 DNA reads TGTGCCAGCAGCCCGGGAGGGATAAGTTCCTACACAGATACGCAGTATTTT.